This TCR beta chain derives from a study of blood T cell repertoires in COVID-19. The table came from immunoSEQ multiplex PCR; TCRdb's copy has only in-frame clones and leaves some out. Here the sample spans about 80,000 clones, about four fifths being singletons. Germline V lookup: CDR1 KGHSH, CDR2 LQKENI. V lost 4 bases and J lost 1, with 7 bases in between. The length of the CDR3 is 13 residues. V is TRBV18 and J is TRBJ2-5, with D hard to call. Sequencing was performed on peripheral blood. This TCR came from a human donor in a cohort sampled during active COVID-19. CDR3 DNA: TGTGCCAGCTCACGGGCCAGCCAAGAGACCCAGTACTTC. This translates into CASSRASQETQYF.